What follows are 2 T cell receptor beta chains derived from one specimen sequenced in a study of T cell changes during pregnancy in multiple sclerosis. Method: immunoSEQ multiplex PCR; TCRdb's copy keeps in-frame clones and lacks some. The table records more than 55,000 clones, approximately 92% of them present only once. The sequenced sample was peripheral blood, obtained in the first trimester of pregnancy. These receptors came from a female donor with multiple sclerosis, enrolled in a pregnancy study.

The chain links TRBV6-5 to TRBJ1-2; 8 positions match TRBD1. J was trimmed by 4 bases and V by 4 bases; bases with no gene match: 11. This CDR3 spans 16 amino acids. Per the germline V gene, CDR1 is MNHEY and CDR2 is SVGAGI. The CDR3 DNA reads as TGTGCCAGCAGTTCTACGACAGGGGCTTTTACCTATGGCTACACCTTC. Protein product: CASSSTTGAFTYGYTF.

The chain has TRBV19 and TRBJ2-5, with 8 positions matching TRBD2. Trimming took 6 bases from V and 5 from J; bases not matched to a gene: 11. Looked up from germline, CDR1 is LNHDA and CDR2 is SQIVND (reference sequence). The CDR3 runs to 15 residues. CDR3: CASSPSSGGFETQYF. The CDR3 coding sequence is TGTGCCAGTAGCCCCTCCAGCGGGGGATTTGAGACCCAGTACTTC.